Below are 19 T cell receptor beta chains sequenced from a single sample in a study of blood T cells in healthy people across ages. The second PCR ran about 6 to 12 cycles with a sample-barcoded 5' primer and J-beta primers. One entry per CDR3 protein, called by TCRdb with MiXCR from the 5' RACE reads. This table has about 970,000 distinct CDR3 sequences, roughly half appearing once. The specimen sequenced was blood. All receptors derive from a woman aged 55-70 years in good health.

The chain is built from TRBV29-1 and TRBJ2-7; 7 positions agree with TRBD2. The J segment lost 10 bases and the V segment lost 3 bases, leaving 18 bases of the junction unmatched. Looked up from germline, CDR1 is SQVTM and CDR2 is ANQGSEA. CDR3 length equals 15 residues. The CDR3 loop is CSVDSVSSGRANQYF. The CDR3, as DNA: TGCAGCGTTGACTCGGTGTCTAGCGGTCGTGCGAACCAGTACTTC.

This clonotype was observed a handful of times. V is TRBV7-9 and J is TRBJ1-1; 7 bases map to TRBD1. Germline V gene lookup returns CDR1 SEHNR and CDR2 FQNEAQ (reference sequence). The trim removed 5 bases at V and 0 bases at J, leaving 6 bases unmatched. This CDR3 is built from 15 residues. The CDR3: CASSRRGDMNTEAFF. The CDR3 nucleotides read TGTGCCAGCAGCCGCAGGGGGGATATGAACACTGAAGCTTTCTTT.

This sequence joins TRBV5-1 and TRBJ2-2, with 7 bases aligning to TRBD2. The CDR3 is made up of 16 amino acids. The germline V gene encodes CDR1 SGHRS and CDR2 YFSETQ. Unmatched junction bases numbered 7, after V lost 0 bases and J lost 5 bases. The CDR3: CASSLVASGRTGELFF. In DNA form, the CDR3 reads TGCGCCAGCAGCTTGGTGGCTAGCGGACGAACCGGGGAGCTGTTTTTT.

This chain links TRBV10-3 with TRBJ2-4; 7 bases align to TRBD2. This CDR3 spans 12 amino acids. After removal of 5 bases from V and 11 bases from J, the junction contained 6 bases not matched to a gene. Germline-derived CDR1 and CDR2 are ENHRY and SYGVKD. The CDR3 region is CAISSGGWVQYF. CDR3 sequence (DNA): TGTGCCATCAGTTCGGGAGGATGGGTTCAGTACTTC.

Details on this clonotype: At one end, the junction sequence differs from germline, possibly due to a read error. The chain joins TRBV4-1 to TRBJ2-1, with D uncertain. This CDR3 region has 19 residues. Looked up from germline, CDR1 is MGHRA and CDR2 is YSYEKL. CDR3 in amino acids: CASSQDLGSSWASYKEQFF. CDR3 nucleotide sequence: TGCGCCAGCAGCCAAGATCTGGGGTCCTCCTGGGCCTCCTACAAGGAGCAGTTCTTC.

This chain joins TRBV25-1 and TRBJ2-1, with 9 bases matching TRBD2. Germline V gives CDR1 MGHDK, CDR2 SYGVNS. The V and J ends lost 5 bases and 2 bases, in that order; junction bases with no gene match: 7. The CDR3 runs to 16 residues. CDR3 region: CASSSHSGSPYNEQFF. CDR3 coding DNA: TGTGCCAGCAGTTCGCATAGCGGGAGCCCCTACAATGAGCAGTTCTTC.

This chain links TRBV7-9 with TRBJ1-5; TRBD1 aligns across 8 bases. The CDR3 contains 17 residues. Trimming took 2 bases from V and 2 from J; bases not matched to a gene: 8. The germline V gene encodes CDR1 SEHNR and CDR2 FQNEAQ (reference sequence). CDR3 region: CASSLITGTGRNQPQHF. Written as DNA, the CDR3 is TGTGCCAGCAGCTTAATAACCGGGACAGGCCGCAATCAGCCCCAGCATTTT.

The chain joins TRBV20-1 to TRBJ2-7, with TRBD1 identical over 9 bases. The V and J ends lost 6 bases and 6 bases, in that order; junction bases with no gene match: 15. Germline CDR1 is DFQATT and CDR2 is SNEGSKA (reference sequence). The CDR3 runs 15 residues. The CDR3 nucleotides read TGCAGTGCCCAGAGAGGGGACAGGGCTTCTATCGAGCAGTACTTC. Its protein is CSAQRGDRASIEQYF.

This sequence joins TRBV12-3 or TRBV12-4 and TRBJ1-1, with TRBD1 matching over 8 bases. After removal of 6 bases from V and 4 bases from J, the junction contained 7 bases not matched to a gene. The CDR3 consists of 14 residues. CDR3 nucleotides: TGTGCCAGCAGCCTTTGGACAGGGAGCACTGAAGCTTTCTTT. It translates to CASSLWTGSTEAFF.

This clonotype has only a few counts. The chain has TRBV5-1 and TRBJ2-7; D might be TRBD1 (7 bases). This CDR3 comprises 15 residues. Germline assignment: CDR1 SGHRS and CDR2 YFSETQ. V was trimmed by 1 base and J by 2 bases, leaving 13 bases between them. The CDR3 here is CASSLWQGGPYEQYF. CDR3 in DNA: TGCGCCAGCAGCTTGTGGCAGGGGGGACCCTACGAGCAGTACTTC.

This clonotype was found many times. The V gene is TRBV3-1, the J gene TRBJ1-2; no reliable D call. Germline CDR1 reads LGHDT; CDR2 reads YNNKEL (reference sequence). There are 12 residues in the CDR3. V was pared by 1 base and J by 8 bases, with 8 bases between. Here the CDR3 reads CASSQVPGGYTF. CDR3 DNA: TGTGCCAGCAGCCAAGTTCCAGGCGGCTACACCTTC.

V and J are TRBV24-1 and TRBJ2-3; weak D call: TRBD2 (6 bases). The CDR3 is 14 residues long. Trimming left V 5 bases short and J 3 bases short, with 11 bases between. Looked up from germline, CDR1 is KGHDR and CDR2 is SFDVKD. CDR3 DNA: TGTGCCACCAGTGTTCGGGGGAAAACAGATACGCAGTATTTT. Protein sequence: CATSVRGKTDTQYF.

The gene calls are TRBV7-2 and TRBJ1-3; D is ambiguous. Trimming cost V 6 bases and J 0 bases, with 15 bases left between them. The CDR3 totals 16 residues. Germline V gene data show CDR1 as SGHTA and CDR2 as FQGNSA. The CDR3 coding sequence is TGTGCCAGCAGTCAAGGGCCTCCAGGCTCTGGAAACACCATATATTTT. It yields the protein CASSQGPPGSGNTIYF. The full variable domain, rest sourced from reference TRBV7-2 and TRBJ1-3, is GAGVSQSPSNKVTEKGKDVELRCDPISGHTALYWYRQSLGQGLEFLIYFQGNSAPDKSGLPSDRFSAERTGGSVSTLTIQRTQQEDSAVYLCASSQGPPGSGNTIYFGEGSWLTVV.

The chain is built from TRBV20-1 and TRBJ1-5, with 10 bases matching TRBD1. With 5 bases clipped from V and 2 bases from J, the junction kept 12 bases outside the gene matches. The length of the CDR3 is 17 residues. Germline assignment: CDR1 DFQATT and CDR2 SNEGSKA (reference sequence). The CDR3 DNA follows: TGCAGTGCTGGGAAGACAGGGGGCTATTGGGGCAATCAGCCCCAGCATTTT. Translation: CSAGKTGGYWGNQPQHF.

This clonotype was counted between two and nine times. This sequence joins TRBV20-1 and TRBJ1-6; maybe TRBD1 (6 bases). Deletions cut 6 bases from V and 6 bases from J, with 15 bases between. The CDR3 is made up of 14 amino acids. Germline V CDR1 and CDR2: DFQATT, SNEGSKA (reference sequence). The CDR3 region is CSARTGQTNSPLHF. CDR3 DNA sequence: TGCAGTGCCAGGACCGGACAGACTAATTCACCCCTCCACTTT.

This clonotype showed up just once. The gene calls are TRBV20-1 and TRBJ2-3, with TRBD2 matching over 10 bases. V was pared by 8 bases and J by 3 bases, with 5 bases of the junction left unmatched. CDR1 and CDR2 from the germline V gene are DFQATT and SNEGSKA (reference sequence). The length of the CDR3 is 13 residues. CDR3 sequence: CSWEREGTDTQYF. The CDR3 coding sequence is TGCAGTTGGGAGCGGGAGGGTACAGATACGCAGTATTTT.

The V gene is TRBV20-1, the J gene TRBJ2-3, with 9 positions matching TRBD2. J gave up 4 bases and V 3 bases, and 11 bases lay outside the gene matches. The CDR3 length is 16 residues. Looked up from germline, CDR1 is DFQATT and CDR2 is SNEGSKA (reference sequence). The chain's CDR3 is CSASTAVAGVADTQYF. The DNA for the CDR3 is TGCAGTGCTAGTACTGCGGTAGCGGGAGTCGCAGATACGCAGTATTTT.

V is TRBV6-6 and J is TRBJ2-3, with 7 bases matching TRBD1. V lost 2 bases and J lost 1; bases outside the gene matches: 9. This CDR3 comprises 17 residues. Germline values: CDR1 MNHNY, CDR2 SVGAGI (reference sequence). The CDR3 region is CASSYALGQRGTDTQYF. CDR3 nucleotide sequence: TGTGCCAGCAGTTACGCCCTGGGACAGAGAGGCACAGATACGCAGTATTTT.

The gene calls are TRBV6-5 and TRBJ2-1, with 9 bases matching TRBD2. J gave up 6 bases and V 0 bases, and 9 bases lay outside the gene matches. Germline V gives CDR1 MNHEY, CDR2 SVGAGI. The CDR3 has 17 residues. The CDR3 nucleotides read TGTGCCAGCAGTTACTCGTCAGGCGGGAGGGCCGTCAATGAGCAGTTCTTC. This gives the protein CASSYSSGGRAVNEQFF.